The TCR beta chain described here comes from a study of graft-versus-host responses after intestinal transplantation. Generated by immunoSEQ multiplex PCR, the TCRdb table keeps only in-frame clones and is missing some. The top ten hold roughly 0.17% of the sample, which has over 80,000 clones, 90% to 95% seen once. Regarding the study as a whole: Clonal ratios of graft-versus-host to host-versus-graft in allografts were high for patients exhibiting graft-donor T cell macrochimerism. Researchers found GvH clones in recipient marrow, and some showed up first in ileum or blood.

On this clone: Its specificity is not known.

This TCR was sampled from a human donor who was the organ donor for an intestinal transplant. Sequencing was performed on unstimulated CD4+ T cells sorted from spleen or lymph node cells, taken before transplant.

CDR3 residues: CASSQDSQTYNSPLHF. CDR3 nucleotide sequence: TGCGCCAGCAGCCAAGATTCACAGACCTATAATTCACCCCTCCACTTT. The chain recombines TRBV4-1 with TRBJ1-6; D is undetermined. The germline CDR1 and CDR2 sequences are MGHRA and YSYEKL. The CDR3 sequence is 16 residues long. V gave up 0 bases and J gave up 2 bases, with 8 bases separating them.